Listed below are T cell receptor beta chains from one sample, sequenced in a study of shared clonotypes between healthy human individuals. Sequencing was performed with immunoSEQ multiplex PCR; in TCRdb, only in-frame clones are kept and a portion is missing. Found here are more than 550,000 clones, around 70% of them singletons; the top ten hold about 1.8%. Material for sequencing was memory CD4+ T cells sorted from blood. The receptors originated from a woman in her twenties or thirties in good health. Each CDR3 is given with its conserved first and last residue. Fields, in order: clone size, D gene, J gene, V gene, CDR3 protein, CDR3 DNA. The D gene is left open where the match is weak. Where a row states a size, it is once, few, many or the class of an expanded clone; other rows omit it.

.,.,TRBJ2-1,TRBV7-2,CANSSSAVYNEQFF,TGTGCCAACAGCTCTTCGGCCGTGTACAATGAGCAGTTCTTC
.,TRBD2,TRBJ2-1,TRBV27,CASSLNGRAGDEQFF,TGTGCCAGCAGTTTAAACGGGAGGGCGGGGGATGAGCAGTTCTTC
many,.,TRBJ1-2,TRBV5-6,CASSRLEGRIRTANYGYTF,TGTGCCAGCAGCCGCCTCGAAGGGCGAATCCGTACAGCTAACTATGGCTACACCTTC
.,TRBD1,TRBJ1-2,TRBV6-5,CASSYFGTGAKYGYTF,TGTGCCAGCAGTTACTTTGGGACAGGGGCGAAGTATGGCTACACCTTC
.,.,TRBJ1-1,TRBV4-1,CASSPDATPDTEAFF,TGCGCCAGCAGCCCAGACGCCACTCCCGACACTGAAGCTTTCTTT
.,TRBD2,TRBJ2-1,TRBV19,CASSIRGPTSGMGDEQFF,TGTGCCAGTAGTATTCGGGGTCCGACTAGCGGGATGGGGGATGAGCAGTTCTTC
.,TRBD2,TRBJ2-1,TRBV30,CACVPRASGYNEQFF,TGTGCCTGCGTCCCCCGGGCTAGCGGCTACAATGAGCAGTTCTTC
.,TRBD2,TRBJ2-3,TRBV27,CASSYGLAGAQYF,TGTGCCAGCAGCTATGGACTAGCAGGCGCGCAGTATTTT
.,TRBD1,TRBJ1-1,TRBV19,CASSRQGRMNTEAFF,TGTGCCAGTAGTAGACAGGGGCGCATGAACACTGAAGCTTTCTTT
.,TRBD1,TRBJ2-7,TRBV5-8,CASSLRLGQGDYEQYF,TGTGCCAGCAGCTTGCGGCTCGGACAGGGTGACTACGAGCAGTACTTC
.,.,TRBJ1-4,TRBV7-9,CASSLFSNEKLFF,TGTGCCAGCAGCTTATTCAGTAATGAAAAACTGTTTTTT
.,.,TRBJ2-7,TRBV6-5,CASSYRGEQYF,TGTGCCAGCAGTTACAGGGGCGAGCAGTACTTC
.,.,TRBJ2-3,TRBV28,CASSFPPTTDTQYF,TGTGCCAGCAGTTTTCCCCCGACTACAGATACGCAGTATTTT
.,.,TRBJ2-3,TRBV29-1,CSVHHGDTQYF,TGCAGCGTTCACCACGGCGATACGCAGTATTTT
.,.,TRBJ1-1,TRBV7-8,CASSLPGRGTEAFF,TGTGCCAGCAGCTTACCAGGACGAGGCACTGAAGCTTTCTTT
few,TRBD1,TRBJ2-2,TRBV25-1,CASRGQVATGELFF,TGTGCCAGCAGAGGACAGGTGGCTACCGGGGAGCTGTTTTTT
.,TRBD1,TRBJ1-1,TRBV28,CASSSDRGTNTEAFF,TGTGCCAGCAGTTCCGACAGGGGGACGAACACTGAAGCTTTCTTT
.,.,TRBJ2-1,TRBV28,CASSFRPGVAFLGYNEQFF,TGTGCCAGCAGTTTCAGACCAGGGGTCGCGTTTTTAGGCTACAATGAGCAGTTCTTC
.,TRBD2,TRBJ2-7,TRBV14,CASSQDLLAGREQYF,TGTGCCAGCAGCCAAGATTTACTAGCGGGACGCGAGCAGTACTTC
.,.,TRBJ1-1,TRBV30,CAWGTYSPNTEAFF,TGTGCCTGGGGCACTTATTCACCAAACACTGAAGCTTTCTTT